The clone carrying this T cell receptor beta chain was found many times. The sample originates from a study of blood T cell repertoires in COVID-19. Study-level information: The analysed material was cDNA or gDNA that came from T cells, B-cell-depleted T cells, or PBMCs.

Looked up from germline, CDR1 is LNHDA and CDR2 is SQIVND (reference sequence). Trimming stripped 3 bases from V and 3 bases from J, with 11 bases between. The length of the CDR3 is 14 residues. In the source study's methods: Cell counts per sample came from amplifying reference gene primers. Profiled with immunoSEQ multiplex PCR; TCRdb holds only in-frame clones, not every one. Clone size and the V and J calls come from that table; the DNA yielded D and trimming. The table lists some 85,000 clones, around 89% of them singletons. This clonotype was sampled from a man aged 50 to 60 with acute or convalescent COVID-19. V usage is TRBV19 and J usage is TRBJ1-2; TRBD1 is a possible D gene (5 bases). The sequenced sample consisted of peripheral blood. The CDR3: CASSIPVRDYGYTF. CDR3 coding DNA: TGTGCCAGTAGTATCCCGGTCAGGGACTATGGCTACACCTTC. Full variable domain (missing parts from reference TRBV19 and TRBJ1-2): DGGITQSPKYLFRKEGQNVTLSCEQNLNHDAMYWYRQDPGQGLRLIYYSQIVNDFQKGDIAEGYSVSREKKESFPLTVTSAQKNPTAFYLCASSIPVRDYGYTFGSGTRLTVV.